The rows below give T cell receptor beta chains drawn from one sample of a study of OX40 agonist ivuxolimab in advanced cancers. The data were produced by immunoSEQ multiplex PCR, yet TCRdb's version contains in-frame clones alone and is incomplete. The sample consists of 55,000 to 80,000 clones, 84% of them appearing once. Sequencing was performed on CD4+ or CD8+ T cells sorted from blood, taken in a trial of the OX40 agonist ivuxolimab. These receptor sequences come from an adult with an advanced solid tumor such as melanoma, head and neck, liver or kidney cancer. The CDR3 runs from the conserved cysteine through the conserved F or W. The order of the fields is clone size, V gene, D gene, J gene, CDR3 protein, CDR3 DNA. The D gene is left open where the match is weak. Size tells how often a clone was seen (once, few, many) or the class of an expanded clone, and some rows leave it out.

-	TRBV2	-	TRBJ2-1	CASSEGMRKFF	TGTGCCAGCAGTGAAGGCATGCGGAAGTTCTTC
-	TRBV5-1	-	TRBJ2-3	CASSLATSTDTQYF	TGCGCCAGCAGCTTGGCCACTAGCACAGATACGCAGTATTTT
-	TRBV29-1	-	TRBJ2-2	CSVREQERTGELFF	TGCAGCGTTCGAGAGCAGGAGAGGACCGGGGAGCTGTTTTTT
-	TRBV18	-	TRBJ1-1	CASSPSSAINTEAFF	TGTGCCAGCTCACCTAGTTCGGCGATAAACACTGAAGCTTTCTTT
-	TRBV5-1	TRBD1	TRBJ2-7	CASSLEDRQGYEQYF	TGCGCCAGCAGCTTGGAGGACCGACAGGGGTACGAGCAGTACTTC
few	TRBV7-9	-	TRBJ2-5	CASSPRGPEEQYF	TGTGCCAGCAGCCCCCGGGGACCGGAGGAGCAGTACTTC
many	TRBV9	-	TRBJ1-1	CASSVGGAVNTEAFF	TGTGCCAGCAGCGTAGGGGGGGCGGTGAACACTGAAGCTTTCTTT
-	TRBV18	TRBD1	TRBJ2-7	CASSPPQGLRGQYF	TGTGCCAGCTCACCACCACAGGGGCTACGTGGGCAGTACTTC
-	TRBV27	-	TRBJ1-2	CASSFGTNYGYTF	TGTGCCAGCAGTTTTGGAACCAACTATGGCTACACCTTC
-	TRBV7-7	TRBD1	TRBJ2-7	CASSLRTGGFYEQYF	TGTGCTAGCAGCTTAAGGACAGGGGGCTTCTACGAGCAGTACTTC
-	TRBV7-9	-	TRBJ2-1	CASSLALGLGYNEQFF	TGTGCCAGCAGCTTAGCGCTAGGGTTAGGGTACAATGAGCAGTTCTTC
-	TRBV5-1	-	TRBJ1-1	CASSVTLNTEAFF	TGCGCCAGCAGCGTGACACTAAACACTGAAGCTTTCTTT
once	TRBV9	-	TRBJ2-2	CASSVLAGELFF	TGTGCCAGCAGCGTGTTGGCCGGGGAGCTGTTTTTT
-	TRBV12-5	-	TRBJ2-3	CASAPPGARYTQYF	TGTGCTAGTGCCCCACCCGGGGCCCGTTATACGCAGTATTTT
-	TRBV4-1	TRBD2	TRBJ2-1	CASSHRAGVSSYNEQFF	TGCGCCAGCAGCCACAGGGCGGGGGTGAGCTCCTACAATGAGCAGTTCTTC
-	TRBV5-4	TRBD2	TRBJ2-5	CASSLTSGARETQYF	TGTGCCAGCAGCTTAACTAGCGGAGCGAGGGAGACCCAGTACTTC
-	TRBV4-1	TRBD1	TRBJ1-1	CASRRGTGDGNTEAFF	TGCGCCAGCAGGCGCGGGACAGGAGATGGGAACACTGAAGCTTTCTTT
-	TRBV7-9	-	TRBJ1-5	CASSLSNQPQHF	TGTGCCAGCAGCTTGAGCAATCAGCCCCAGCATTTT
-	TRBV6-5	-	TRBJ1-5	CASSSTGTSNQPQHF	TGTGCCAGCAGTTCCACCGGGACAAGCAATCAGCCCCAGCATTTT
-	TRBV21-1	-	TRBJ1-1	CASSRLGQGAKEDTEAFF	TGTGCCAGCAGCAGGTTGGGACAGGGGGCGAAGGAGGACACTGAAGCTTTCTTT
-	TRBV25-1	-	TRBJ2-5	CASSEFGYGQYF	TGTGCCAGCAGTGAATTCGGATACGGGCAGTACTTC
-	TRBV7-2	-	TRBJ2-4	CASSLGGAAKNIQYF	TGTGCCAGCAGCTTAGGGGGGGCGGCCAAAAACATTCAGTACTTC
-	TRBV7-2	TRBD1	TRBJ1-6	CASSSRDRGNSPLHF	TGTGCCAGCAGCTCGCGGGACAGGGGGAATTCACCCCTCCACTTT
-	TRBV30	-	TRBJ2-3	CAWVRLSSTDTQYF	TGTGCCTGGGTCCGCCTCTCTAGCACAGATACGCAGTATTTT
-	TRBV10-1	-	TRBJ2-7	CARQGFEQYF	TGCGCCAGACAGGGTTTCGAGCAGTACTTC
-	TRBV7-2	TRBD2	TRBJ2-5	CASSRGGAETQYF	TGTGCCAGCAGCCGGGGGGGGGCAGAGACCCAGTACTTC
-	TRBV6-6	-	TRBJ2-7	CASSYSNEQYF	TGTGCCAGCAGTTACTCGAACGAGCAGTACTTC
-	TRBV7-2	-	TRBJ2-7	CASSPMDSLYEQYF	TGTGCCAGCAGTCCAATGGACAGCCTCTACGAGCAGTACTTC
-	TRBV6-5	-	TRBJ1-5	CASSYSGSRQPQHF	TGTGCCAGCAGTTACTCGGGTTCTAGGCAGCCCCAGCATTTT
-	TRBV30	-	TRBJ2-6	CAWSPRIWGRLAGANVLTF	TGTGCCTGGAGTCCCCGTATTTGGGGGAGATTGGCTGGGGCCAACGTCCTGACTTTC
-	TRBV18	-	TRBJ2-7	CASSPRTVGHEQYF	TGTGCCAGCTCACCACGGACAGTGGGGCACGAGCAGTACTTC